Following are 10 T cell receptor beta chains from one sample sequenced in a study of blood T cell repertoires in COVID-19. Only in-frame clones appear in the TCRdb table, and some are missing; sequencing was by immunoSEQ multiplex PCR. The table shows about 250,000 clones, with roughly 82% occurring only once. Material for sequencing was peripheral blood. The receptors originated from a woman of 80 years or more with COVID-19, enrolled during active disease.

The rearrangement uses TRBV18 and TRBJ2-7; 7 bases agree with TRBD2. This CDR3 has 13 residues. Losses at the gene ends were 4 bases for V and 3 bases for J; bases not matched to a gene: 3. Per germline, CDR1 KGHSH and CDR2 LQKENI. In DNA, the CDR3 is TGTGCCAGCTCACTCGCTAGCGGCTACGAGCAGTACGTC. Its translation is CASSLASGYEQYV.

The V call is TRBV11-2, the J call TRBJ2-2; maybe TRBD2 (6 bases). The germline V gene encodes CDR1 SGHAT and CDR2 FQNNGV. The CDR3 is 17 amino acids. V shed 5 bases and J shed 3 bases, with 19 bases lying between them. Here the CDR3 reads CASSPRTIGEDTGELFF. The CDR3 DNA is TGTGCCAGCAGCCCCCGGACAATCGGGGAGGACACCGGGGAGCTGTTTTTT.

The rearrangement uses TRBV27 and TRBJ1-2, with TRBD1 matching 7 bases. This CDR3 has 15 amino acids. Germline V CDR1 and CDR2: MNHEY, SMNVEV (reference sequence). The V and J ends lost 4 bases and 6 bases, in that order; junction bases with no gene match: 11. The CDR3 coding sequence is TGTGCCAGCAGTTCAGACAGGGCGCAGAGCAATGGCTACACCTTC. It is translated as CASSSDRAQSNGYTF.

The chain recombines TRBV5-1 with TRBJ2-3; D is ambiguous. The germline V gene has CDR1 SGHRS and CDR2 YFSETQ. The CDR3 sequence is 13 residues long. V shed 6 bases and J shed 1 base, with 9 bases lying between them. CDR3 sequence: CASTKQGTDTQYF. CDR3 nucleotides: TGCGCCAGCACCAAGCAGGGCACAGATACGCAGTATTTT.

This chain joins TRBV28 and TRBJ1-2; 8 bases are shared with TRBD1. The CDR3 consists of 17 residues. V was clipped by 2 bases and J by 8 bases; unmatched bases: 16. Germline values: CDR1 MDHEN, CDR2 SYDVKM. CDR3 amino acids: CASSLTPTGTGGQGYTF. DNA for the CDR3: TGTGCCAGCAGTTTAACCCCAACCGGGACAGGTGGGCAGGGCTACACCTTC.

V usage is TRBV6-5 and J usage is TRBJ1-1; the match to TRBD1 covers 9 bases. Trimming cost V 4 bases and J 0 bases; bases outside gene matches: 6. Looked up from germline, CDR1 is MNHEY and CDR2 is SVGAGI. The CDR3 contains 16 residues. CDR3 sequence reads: CASSSGQGIMNTEAFF. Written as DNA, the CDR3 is TGTGCCAGCAGTTCGGGACAGGGCATCATGAACACTGAAGCTTTCTTT.

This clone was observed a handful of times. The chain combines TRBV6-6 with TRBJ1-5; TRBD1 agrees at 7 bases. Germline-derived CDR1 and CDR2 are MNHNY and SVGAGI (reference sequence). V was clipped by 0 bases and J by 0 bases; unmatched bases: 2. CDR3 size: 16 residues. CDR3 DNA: TGTGCCAGCAGTTACTCGACAGGGACTAGCAATCAGCCCCAGCATTTT. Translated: CASSYSTGTSNQPQHF.

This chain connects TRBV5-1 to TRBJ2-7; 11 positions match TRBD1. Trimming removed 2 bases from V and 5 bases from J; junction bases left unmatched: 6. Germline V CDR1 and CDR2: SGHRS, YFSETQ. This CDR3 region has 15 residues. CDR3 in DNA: TGCGCCAGCAGCTTCGCCGGACAGGGGGCCCACGAGCAGTACTTC. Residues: CASSFAGQGAHEQYF.

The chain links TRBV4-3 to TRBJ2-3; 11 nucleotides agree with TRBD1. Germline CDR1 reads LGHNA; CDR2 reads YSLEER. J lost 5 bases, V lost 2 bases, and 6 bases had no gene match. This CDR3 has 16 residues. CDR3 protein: CASSQIGQGAVDTQYF. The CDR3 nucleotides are TGCGCCAGCAGCCAAATTGGACAGGGGGCAGTAGATACGCAGTATTTT.

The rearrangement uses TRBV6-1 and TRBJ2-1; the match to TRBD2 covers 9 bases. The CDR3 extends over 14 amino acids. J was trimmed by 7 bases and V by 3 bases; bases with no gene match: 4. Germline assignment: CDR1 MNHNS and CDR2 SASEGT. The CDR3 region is CASSEAGGQNEQFF. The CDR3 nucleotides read TGTGCCAGCAGTGAGGCGGGGGGGCAGAATGAGCAGTTCTTC.